This T cell receptor (beta chain) is drawn from a study of T cells after yellow fever vaccination. Study-level points and caveats: Contamination by abundant bulk-population clonotypes could be present in FACS-sorted repertoires. Researchers noted that a small share of clonotypes showed up in both CD4 and CD8 compartments.

This clonotype showed up many times. Its matching antigen is unknown. The TCR cDNA carried a universal primer site and UMIs from 5'RACE template switching. TCRdb re-called the 5' RACE reads with MiXCR, one entry per CDR3 protein. Of roughly 310,000 distinct CDR3 sequences in the sample, roughly 3.5% were seen once. Germline lookup yields CDR1 MNHEY and CDR2 SMNVEV (reference sequence). V dropped 4 bases and J dropped 0 bases, with 7 bases sitting between them. The CDR3 runs to 14 residues. This receptor was obtained from a man in his late teens or twenties who received the YFV17D yellow fever vaccine. Specimen: PBMCs, collected on the day of the yellow fever booster vaccination. V and J are TRBV27 and TRBJ2-4; the D is unclear. CDR3 region: CASSSPLAKNIQYF. As DNA, the CDR3 is TGTGCCAGCAGTTCGCCCTTAGCCAAAAACATTCAGTACTTC.